The 27 T cell receptor beta chains below were found in one sample sequenced in a study of blood T cell repertoires in COVID-19. Data came from immunoSEQ multiplex PCR; TCRdb stores just in-frame clones and leaves some out. The sample includes over 150,000 clones, roughly 80% of them seen just once. Sequencing was done on a sample of peripheral blood. All receptors derive from a woman between 50 and 59 years old with acute or convalescent COVID-19.

This chain joins TRBV6-4 and TRBJ2-1; no firm D call. The CDR3 is made up of 13 amino acids. Trimming took 2 bases from V and 6 from J, leaving 8 bases between them. The germline gives CDR1 MRHNA, CDR2 SNTAGT. Here the CDR3 DNA reads TGTGCCAGCAGTGACCGAGAGGCCAATGAGCAGTTCTTC. This translates into CASSDREANEQFF.

This clone occurred a few times. The rearrangement uses TRBV11-2 and TRBJ1-1; D possibly corresponds to TRBD1 (6 bases). V gave up 5 bases and J gave up 1 base, with 8 bases separating them. CDR1 SGHAT and CDR2 FQNNGV come from the germline V gene. The CDR3 covers 13 residues. In nucleotides, the CDR3 is TGTGCCAGCAGCCGGGGACAGAACACTGAAGCTTTCTTT. Translation gives CASSRGQNTEAFF.

This clone is a singleton in its sample. V usage is TRBV6-5 and J usage is TRBJ1-1; D is unresolved. V lost 7 bases and J lost 4, with 16 bases in between. The CDR3 runs 14 residues. The germline CDR1 and CDR2 sequences are MNHEY and SVGAGI. The CDR3 loop reads CASTSPSRFTEAFF. The DNA of the CDR3 is TGTGCCAGCACCTCTCCCTCGCGTTTCACTGAAGCTTTCTTT.

The chain employs TRBV27 and TRBJ1-1; D is possibly TRBD1 (6 bases). The ends were cut back, 4 bases at V and 5 bases at J, with 17 bases in the middle. CDR3 size: 15 residues. Germline lookup yields CDR1 MNHEY and CDR2 SMNVEV (reference sequence). Written as DNA, the CDR3 is TGTGCCAGCAGTTCCCCAGGCAGGGGAAGGACTGAAGCTTTCTTT. Translating gives CASSSPGRGRTEAFF.

V gene TRBV28 combines with J gene TRBJ1-5; TRBD1 aligns across 7 bases. CDR3 length: 14 amino acids. Per the germline V gene, CDR1 is MDHEN and CDR2 is SYDVKM. CDR3 sequence: CASLGQYSNQPQHF. CDR3 sequence (DNA): TGTGCTTCATTGGGACAGTATAGCAATCAGCCCCAGCATTTT.

V usage is TRBV11-2 and J usage is TRBJ1-6; 12 positions agree with TRBD1. V lost 5 bases and J lost 12; bases outside the gene matches: 8. Germline V gene lookup returns CDR1 SGHAT and CDR2 FQNNGV. This CDR3 comprises 15 residues. DNA for the CDR3: TGTGCCAGCAGCCCGACCGGGACAGGGGGCCTACCCCTCCACTTT. It specifies CASSPTGTGGLPLHF.

The chain couples TRBV4-3 to TRBJ2-3; a weak D match, TRBD2 (5 bases). The CDR3 sequence is 15 residues long. The germline V gene encodes CDR1 LGHNA and CDR2 YSLEER. The V gene lost 1 base and the J gene lost 4 bases, with 12 bases spanning the gap. CDR3 nucleotides: TGCGCCAGCAGCCAAGGTGGAGGCCTGGCAGATACGCAGTATTTT. It yields the protein CASSQGGGLADTQYF.

V usage is TRBV12-5 and J usage is TRBJ1-6, with D tentatively TRBD1 (5 bases). The CDR3 runs to 16 residues. Trimming shortened V by 7 bases and J by 6 bases, and 19 bases separated the two germline ends. Germline CDR1 LGHNT, CDR2 FRNRAP. For the CDR3, the DNA is TGTGCTAGTGCCAATGATCGGGGACTGACTAATTCACCCCTCCACTTT. Protein product: CASANDRGLTNSPLHF. The full variable domain, completed using reference TRBV12-5 and TRBJ1-6, is DARVTQTPRHKVTEMGQEVTMRCQPILGHNTVFWYRQTMMQGLELLAYFRNRAPLDDSGMPKDRFSAEMPDATLATLKIQPSEPRDSAVYFCASANDRGLTNSPLHFGNGTRLTVT.

This chain links TRBV19 with TRBJ1-3; D call uncertain. The CDR3 is 14 residues long. V lost 6 bases to trimming and J lost 0 bases, with 9 bases between them. Per the germline V gene, CDR1 is LNHDA and CDR2 is SQIVND (reference sequence). The CDR3 reads CASSDWSSGNTIYF. The CDR3 nucleotides are TGTGCCAGTAGCGATTGGAGCTCTGGAAACACCATATATTTT.

This clone was counted once. The rearrangement links TRBV25-1 to TRBJ1-2; 9 bases are shared with TRBD1. This CDR3 has 14 amino acids. Germline CDR1 is MGHDK and CDR2 is SYGVNS. V lost 4 bases, J lost 8 bases, and 8 bases stayed unmatched. The CDR3 DNA sequence: TGTGCCAGCAGTGCCACAGGGGGCTTACAAGGCTACACCTTC. Encoded protein: CASSATGGLQGYTF.

This chain uses TRBV6-6 with TRBJ1-4; no reliable D call. V was pared by 6 bases and J by 0 bases, with 8 bases between. This CDR3 comprises 14 residues. CDR1 is MNHNY, CDR2 SVGAGI, per germline (reference sequence). In DNA form, the CDR3 reads TGTGCCAGCAGGTACAGAGCAACTAATGAAAAACTGTTTTTT. Translating gives CASRYRATNEKLFF.

The gene calls are TRBV27 and TRBJ2-3, with 8 bases that match TRBD2. J gave up 8 bases and V 3 bases, and 7 bases lay outside the gene matches. There are 14 residues in the CDR3. Germline V lookup: CDR1 MNHEY, CDR2 SMNVEV (reference sequence). CDR3: CASSFGSGVPTQYF. The CDR3 bases are TGTGCCAGCAGTTTTGGTAGCGGGGTCCCTACGCAGTATTTT.

This chain uses TRBV12-3 or TRBV12-4 with TRBJ1-2; no clear D gene. Trimming took off 6 bases at V and 0 bases at J, with 5 bases between the two ends. The CDR3 contains 12 residues. CDR3 region: CASSIANYGYTF. CDR3 sequence (DNA): TGTGCCAGCAGCATAGCTAACTATGGCTACACCTTC.

The CDR3 loop is CASSLISDDTQYF. DNA for the CDR3: TGTGCCAGCAGTTTGATCAGTGATGATACGCAGTATTTT. The chain carries TRBV12-3 or TRBV12-4 and TRBJ2-3; D remains ambiguous. The CDR3 contains 13 residues. With 3 bases removed from V and 6 bases from J, the gap between germline ends came to 10 bases.

This clone appeared once. This chain uses TRBV7-2 with TRBJ1-5; D gene uncertain. The CDR3 is 13 residues long. Germline values: CDR1 SGHTA, CDR2 FQGNSA. With 6 bases removed from V and 6 bases from J, the gap between germline ends came to 12 bases. The CDR3 reads CASSRRASQPQHF. The CDR3 DNA reads as TGTGCCAGCAGTCGGAGGGCTTCTCAGCCCCAGCATTTT.

The V gene is TRBV5-6, the J gene TRBJ1-6; weak D call: TRBD1 (6 bases). In germline, CDR1 is SGHDT, CDR2 YYEEEE. This CDR3 has 16 amino acids. Trimming stripped 4 bases from V and 1 base from J, with 12 bases between. The CDR3 loop reads CASSQRGASYNSPLHF. The CDR3 nucleotides are TGTGCCAGCAGCCAACGGGGGGCATCCTATAATTCACCCCTCCACTTT.

This chain connects TRBV11-2 to TRBJ2-1; 8 nucleotides match TRBD1. The CDR3 sequence is 13 residues long. V dropped 8 bases and J dropped 7; count of bases not matched to a gene: 7. Germline V gene data show CDR1 as SGHAT and CDR2 as FQNNGV. The CDR3: CASGETGVNEQFF. The CDR3 DNA is TGTGCCAGCGGTGAGACAGGGGTGAATGAGCAGTTCTTC.

This rearrangement joins TRBV10-3 to TRBJ2-1, with a tentative D call TRBD2 (6 bases). The V end was cut by 4 bases, the J end by 7 bases, with 23 bases between. This CDR3 spans 17 amino acids. Per germline, CDR1 ENHRY and CDR2 SYGVKD. As DNA, the CDR3 is TGTGCCATCAGTGCAACAGGTCGGGGCTGGGGGAGGAATGAGCAGTTCTTC. This codes for CAISATGRGWGRNEQFF.

This clone showed up just a few times. The rearrangement joins TRBV5-1 to TRBJ2-2; tentatively, D is TRBD1 (6 bases). The CDR3 covers 16 residues. Deletions cut 0 bases from V and 6 bases from J, with 15 bases between. Per the germline V gene, CDR1 is SGHRS and CDR2 is YFSETQ. This CDR3 is CASSLATGRVSGELFF. CDR3 sequence (DNA): TGCGCCAGCAGCTTGGCCACAGGGCGAGTCTCCGGGGAGCTGTTTTTT.

The gene calls are TRBV25-1 and TRBJ2-3, with a possible D match to TRBD2 (5 bases). Germline V lookup: CDR1 MGHDK, CDR2 SYGVNS. Trimming shortened V by 7 bases and J by 6 bases, and 11 bases separated the two germline ends. The CDR3 covers 12 residues. CDR3 nucleotides: TGTGCCAGCAAAAGCCCGGGGGATACGCAGTATTTT. This gives the protein CASKSPGDTQYF. Together with reference TRBV25-1 and TRBJ2-3, the CDR3 gives the full variable domain: EADIYQTPRYLVIGTGKKITLECSQTMGHDKMYWYQQDPGMELHLIHYSYGVNSTEKGDLSSESTVSRIRTEHFPLTLESARPSHTSQYLCASKSPGDTQYFGPGTRLTVL.

V and J are TRBV18 and TRBJ1-1; D gene unclear. Germline V gene data show CDR1 as KGHSH and CDR2 as LQKENI. The CDR3 runs 13 residues. Trimming pared 6 bases from V and 5 bases from J, leaving 13 bases between. CDR3 protein: CASSPESGTEAFF. The CDR3 DNA sequence: TGTGCCAGCTCCCCCGAGTCCGGGACTGAAGCTTTCTTT.

The chain has TRBV30 and TRBJ2-7; weak D call: TRBD1 (6 bases). CDR3 length equals 14 residues. Germline V CDR1 and CDR2: GTSNPN, SVGIG (reference sequence). Trimming removed 0 bases at V and 4 bases at J, with 13 bases between. The CDR3 loop is CAWSVGGPKYEQYF. The CDR3 coding sequence is TGTGCCTGGAGTGTAGGGGGACCCAAATACGAGCAGTACTTC. Using reference TRBV30 and TRBJ2-7 for the parts outside the CDR3, the full variable domain is SQTIHQWPATLVQPVGSPLSLECTVEGTSNPNLYWYRQAAGRGLQLLFYSVGIGQISSEVPQNLSASRPQDRQFILSSKKLLLSDSGFYLCAWSVGGPKYEQYFGPGTRLTVT.

This CDR3 is CASSLERQFYSPLHF. The CDR3 bases are TGTGCCAGCAGCTTAGAGCGACAGTTCTATTCACCCCTCCACTTT. The rearrangement joins TRBV7-2 to TRBJ1-6; possibly TRBD1 for D (5 bases). The CDR3 contains 15 residues. CDR1 SGHTA and CDR2 FQGNSA come from the germline V gene. V was clipped by 1 base and J by 8 bases, with 12 bases between them.

This chain uses TRBV10-1 with TRBJ2-7; D remains ambiguous. This CDR3 contains 13 residues. CDR1 WNHNN and CDR2 SYGVQD come from the germline V gene (reference sequence). Deletions cut 8 bases from V and 0 bases from J, with 11 bases between. The CDR3 nucleotides read TGCGCCAGCTCTGCGGAGATCTCCTACGAGCAGTACTTC. It yields the protein CASSAEISYEQYF.

This sequence joins TRBV7-8 and TRBJ2-5; 9 bases map to TRBD1. The CDR3 runs 15 residues. J gave up 5 bases and V 5 bases, and 9 bases lay outside the gene matches. CDR1 SGHVS and CDR2 FQNEAQ come from the germline V gene. This CDR3 is CASSRGWTGEETQYF. As DNA, the CDR3 is TGTGCCAGCAGCCGAGGGTGGACAGGGGAGGAGACCCAGTACTTC. Combining the CDR3 with reference TRBV7-8 and TRBJ2-5 gives the whole variable domain GAGVSQSPRYKVAKRGQDVALRCDPISGHVSLFWYQQALGQGPEFLTYFQNEAQLDKSGLPSDRFFAERPEGSVSTLKIQRTQQEDSAVYLCASSRGWTGEETQYFGPGTRLLVL.

Note on this clone: The same CDR3 also results from other DNA sequences found in this sample. The chain recombines TRBV20-1 with TRBJ2-1; 7 bases are shared with TRBD2. This CDR3 has 12 residues. V was pared by 3 bases and J by 5 bases, with 1 base of the junction left unmatched. The germline gives CDR1 DFQATT, CDR2 SNEGSKA (reference sequence). CDR3 in amino acids: CSASRGDNEQFF. The CDR3 coding sequence is TGCAGTGCTAGTCGGGGGGACAATGAGCAGTTCTTC.

V gene TRBV19 combines with J gene TRBJ2-7, with D possibly TRBD2 on 6 matching bases. The CDR3 has 15 amino acids. Germline CDR1 reads LNHDA; CDR2 reads SQIVND (reference sequence). The V and J ends lost 6 bases and 4 bases respectively, with 19 bases between them. The CDR3 DNA is TGTGCCAGTAGCATGAACCCGAGACTAGTTTACGAGCAGTACTTC. Protein: CASSMNPRLVYEQYF.